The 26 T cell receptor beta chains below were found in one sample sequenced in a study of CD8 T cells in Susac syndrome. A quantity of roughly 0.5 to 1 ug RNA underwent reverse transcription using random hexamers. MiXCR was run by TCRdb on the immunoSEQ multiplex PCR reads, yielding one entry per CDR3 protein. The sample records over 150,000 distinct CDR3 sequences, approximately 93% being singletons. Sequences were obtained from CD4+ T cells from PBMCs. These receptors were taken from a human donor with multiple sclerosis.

DNA for the CDR3: TGTGCCAGCAGCGTAGATGGGACTGACTACAATGAGCAGTTCTTC. This encodes CASSVDGTDYNEQFF. The chain uses TRBV9 and TRBJ2-1; TRBD2 is a possible D gene (6 bases). The CDR3 spans 15 residues. CDR1 SGDLS and CDR2 YYNGEE come from the germline V gene. V was shortened by 0 bases and J by 3 bases, with 10 bases between the two germline ends.

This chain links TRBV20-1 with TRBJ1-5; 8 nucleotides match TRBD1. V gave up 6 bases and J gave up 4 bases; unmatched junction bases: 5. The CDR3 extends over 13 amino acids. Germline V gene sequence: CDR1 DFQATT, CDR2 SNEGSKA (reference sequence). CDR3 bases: TGCAGTGCAAGGGACAGGAGAAATCAGCCCCAGCATTTT. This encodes CSARDRRNQPQHF.

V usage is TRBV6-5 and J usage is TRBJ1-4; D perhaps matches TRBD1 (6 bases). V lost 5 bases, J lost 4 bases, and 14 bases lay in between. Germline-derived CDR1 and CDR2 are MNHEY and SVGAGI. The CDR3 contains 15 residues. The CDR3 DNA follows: TGTGCCAGCAGTAGGACGGGACAAGTTAATGAAAAACTGTTTTTT. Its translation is CASSRTGQVNEKLFF.

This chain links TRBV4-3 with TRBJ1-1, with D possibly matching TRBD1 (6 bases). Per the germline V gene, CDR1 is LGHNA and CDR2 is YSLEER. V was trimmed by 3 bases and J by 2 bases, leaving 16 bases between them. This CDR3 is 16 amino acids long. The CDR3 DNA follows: TGCGCCAGCAGCCAGCGAACAGGGAGAGGTAACACTGAAGCTTTCTTT. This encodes CASSQRTGRGNTEAFF.

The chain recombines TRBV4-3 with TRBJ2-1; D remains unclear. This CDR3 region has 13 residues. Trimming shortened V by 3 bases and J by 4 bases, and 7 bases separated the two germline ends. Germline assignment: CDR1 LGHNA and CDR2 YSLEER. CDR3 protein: CASSQDTYNEQFF. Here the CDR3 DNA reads TGCGCCAGCAGCCAGGATACTTACAATGAGCAGTTCTTC.

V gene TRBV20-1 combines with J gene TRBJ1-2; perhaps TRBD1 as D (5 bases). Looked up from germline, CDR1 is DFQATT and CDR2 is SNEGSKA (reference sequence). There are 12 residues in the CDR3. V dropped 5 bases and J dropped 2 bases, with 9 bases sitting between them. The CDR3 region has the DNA TGCAGTGCTGGGGGAGGGAACTATGGCTACACCTTC. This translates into CSAGGGNYGYTF.

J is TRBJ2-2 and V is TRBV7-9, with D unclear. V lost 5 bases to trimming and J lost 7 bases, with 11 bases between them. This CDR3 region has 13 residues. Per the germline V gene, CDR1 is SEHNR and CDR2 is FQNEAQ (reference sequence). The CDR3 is CASSVVGLGELFF. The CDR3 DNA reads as TGTGCCAGCAGCGTAGTAGGTCTCGGGGAGCTGTTTTTT.

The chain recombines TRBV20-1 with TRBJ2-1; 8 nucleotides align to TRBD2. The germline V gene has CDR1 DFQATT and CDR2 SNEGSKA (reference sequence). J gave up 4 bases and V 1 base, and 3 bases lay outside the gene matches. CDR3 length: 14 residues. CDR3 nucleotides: TGCAGTGCTAGAGTTAGCGGGGATTACAATGAGCAGTTCTTC. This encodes CSARVSGDYNEQFF.

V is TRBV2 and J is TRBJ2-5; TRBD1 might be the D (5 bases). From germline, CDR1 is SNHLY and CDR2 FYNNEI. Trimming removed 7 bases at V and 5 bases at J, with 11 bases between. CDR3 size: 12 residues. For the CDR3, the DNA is TGTGCCAGCAAGGGGCCTGGCGAGACCCAGTACTTC. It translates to CASKGPGETQYF. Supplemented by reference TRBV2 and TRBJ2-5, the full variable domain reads EPEVTQTPSHQVTQMGQEVILRCVPISNHLYFYWYRQILGQKVEFLVSFYNNEISEKSEIFDDQFSVERPDGSNFTLKIRSTKLEDSAMYFCASKGPGETQYFGPGTRLLVL.

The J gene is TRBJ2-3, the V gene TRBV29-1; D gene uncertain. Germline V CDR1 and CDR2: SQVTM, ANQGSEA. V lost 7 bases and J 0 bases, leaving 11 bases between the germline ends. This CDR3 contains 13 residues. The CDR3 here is CSARVGSTDTQYF. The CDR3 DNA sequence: TGCAGCGCCCGTGTAGGGAGCACAGATACGCAGTATTTT.

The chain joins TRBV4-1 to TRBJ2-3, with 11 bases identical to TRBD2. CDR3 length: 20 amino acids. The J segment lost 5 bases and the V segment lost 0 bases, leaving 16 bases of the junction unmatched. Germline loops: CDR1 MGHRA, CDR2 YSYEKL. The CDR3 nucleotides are TGCGCCAGCAGCCAAGATAGCGGGGGGGCCTTGGGGAATACAAAAGATACGCAGTATTTT. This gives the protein CASSQDSGGALGNTKDTQYF.

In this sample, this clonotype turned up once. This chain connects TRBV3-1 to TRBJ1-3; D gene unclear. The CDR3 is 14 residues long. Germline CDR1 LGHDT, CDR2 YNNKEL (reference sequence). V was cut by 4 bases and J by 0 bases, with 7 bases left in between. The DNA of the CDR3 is TGTGCCAGCAGCCCGGAGGTCTCTGGAAACACCATATATTTT. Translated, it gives CASSPEVSGNTIYF.

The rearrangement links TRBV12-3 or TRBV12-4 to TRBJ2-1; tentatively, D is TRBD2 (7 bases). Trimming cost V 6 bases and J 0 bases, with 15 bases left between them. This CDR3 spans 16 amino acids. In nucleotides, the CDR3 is TGTGCCAGCAGCCCCGGGGGGCGGGGCTCCTACAATGAGCAGTTCTTC. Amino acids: CASSPGGRGSYNEQFF.

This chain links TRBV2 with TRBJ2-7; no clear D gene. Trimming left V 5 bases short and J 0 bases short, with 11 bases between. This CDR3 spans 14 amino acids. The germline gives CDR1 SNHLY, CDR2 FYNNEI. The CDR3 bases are TGTGCCAGCAGTATATACGGACCCTCCTACGAGCAGTACTTC. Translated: CASSIYGPSYEQYF.

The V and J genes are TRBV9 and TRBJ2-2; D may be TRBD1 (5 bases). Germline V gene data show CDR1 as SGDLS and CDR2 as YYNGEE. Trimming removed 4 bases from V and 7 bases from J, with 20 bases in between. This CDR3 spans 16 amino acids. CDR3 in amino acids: CASSSRTRALDGELFF. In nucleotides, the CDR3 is TGTGCCAGCAGCTCCCGGACACGGGCCCTCGACGGGGAGCTGTTTTTT. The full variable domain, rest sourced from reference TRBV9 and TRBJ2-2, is DSGVTQTPKHLITATGQRVTLRCSPRSGDLSVYWYQQSLDQGLQFLIQYYNGEERAKGNILERFSAQQFPDLHSELNLSSLELGDSALYFCASSSRTRALDGELFFGEGSRLTVL.

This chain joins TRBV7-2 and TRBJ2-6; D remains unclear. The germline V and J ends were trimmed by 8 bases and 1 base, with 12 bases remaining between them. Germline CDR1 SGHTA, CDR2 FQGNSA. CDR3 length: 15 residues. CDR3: CASGLRSSGANVLTF. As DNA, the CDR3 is TGTGCCAGCGGCCTAAGGAGTTCTGGGGCCAACGTCCTGACTTTC.

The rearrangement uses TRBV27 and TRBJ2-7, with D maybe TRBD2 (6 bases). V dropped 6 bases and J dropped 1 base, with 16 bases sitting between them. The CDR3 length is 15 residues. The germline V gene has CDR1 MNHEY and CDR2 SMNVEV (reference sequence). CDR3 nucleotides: TGTGCCAGCAGCCTTGCCAGCGGGTTGTCCTACGAGCAGTACTTC. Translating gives CASSLASGLSYEQYF.

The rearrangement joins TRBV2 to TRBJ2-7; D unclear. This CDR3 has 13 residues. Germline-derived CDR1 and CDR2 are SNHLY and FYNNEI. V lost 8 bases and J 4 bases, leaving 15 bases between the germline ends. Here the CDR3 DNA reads TGTGCCAGCGGGCTGGAGAAAATATACGAGCAGTACTTC. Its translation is CASGLEKIYEQYF.

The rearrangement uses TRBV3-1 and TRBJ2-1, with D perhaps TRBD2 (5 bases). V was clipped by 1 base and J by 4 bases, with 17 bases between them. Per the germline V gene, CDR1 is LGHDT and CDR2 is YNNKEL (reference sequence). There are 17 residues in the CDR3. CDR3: CASSQASGRGPYNEQFF. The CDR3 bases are TGTGCCAGCAGCCAAGCCTCAGGTCGGGGTCCTTACAATGAGCAGTTCTTC.

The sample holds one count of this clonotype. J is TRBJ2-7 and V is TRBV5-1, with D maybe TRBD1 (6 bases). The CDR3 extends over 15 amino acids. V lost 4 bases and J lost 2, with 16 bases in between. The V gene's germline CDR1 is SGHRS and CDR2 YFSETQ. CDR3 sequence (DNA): TGCGCCAGCAGCCCGGGACATTTTGGCCCCTACGAGCAGTACTTC. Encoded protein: CASSPGHFGPYEQYF. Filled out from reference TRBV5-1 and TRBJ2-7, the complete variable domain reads KAGVTQTPRYLIKTRGQQVTLSCSPISGHRSVSWYQQTPGQGLQFLFEYFSETQRNKGNFPGRFSGRQFSNSRSEMNVSTLELGDSALYLCASSPGHFGPYEQYFGPGTRLTVT.

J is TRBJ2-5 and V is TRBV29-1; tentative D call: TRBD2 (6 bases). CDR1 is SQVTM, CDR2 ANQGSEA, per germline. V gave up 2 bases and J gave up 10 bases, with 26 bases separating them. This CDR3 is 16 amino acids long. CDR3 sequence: CSVEKVLGTPGGDQYF. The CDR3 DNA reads TGCAGCGTTGAAAAGGTTCTGGGGACCCCAGGCGGGGACCAGTACTTC.

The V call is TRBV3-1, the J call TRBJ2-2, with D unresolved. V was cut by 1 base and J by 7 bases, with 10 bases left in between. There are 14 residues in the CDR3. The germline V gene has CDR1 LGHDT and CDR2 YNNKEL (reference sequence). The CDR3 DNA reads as TGTGCCAGCAGCCAAGTCGCGTCGGGCGGGGAGCTGTTTTTT. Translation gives CASSQVASGGELFF.

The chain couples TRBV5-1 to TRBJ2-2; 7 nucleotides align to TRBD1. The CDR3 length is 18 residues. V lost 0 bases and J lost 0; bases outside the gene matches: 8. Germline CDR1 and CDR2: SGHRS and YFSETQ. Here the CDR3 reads CASSLGGTVTANTGELFF. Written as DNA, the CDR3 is TGCGCCAGCAGCTTGGGGGGGACAGTTACAGCGAACACCGGGGAGCTGTTTTTT.

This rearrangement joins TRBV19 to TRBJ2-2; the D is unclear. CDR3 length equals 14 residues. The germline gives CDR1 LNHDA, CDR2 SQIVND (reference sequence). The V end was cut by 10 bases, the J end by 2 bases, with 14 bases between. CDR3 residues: CATRTLLNTGELFF. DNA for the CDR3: TGTGCCACGAGGACCCTCCTAAACACCGGGGAGCTGTTTTTT. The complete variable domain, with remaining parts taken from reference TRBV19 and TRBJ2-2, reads DGGITQSPKYLFRKEGQNVTLSCEQNLNHDAMYWYRQDPGQGLRLIYYSQIVNDFQKGDIAEGYSVSREKKESFPLTVTSAQKNPTAFYLCATRTLLNTGELFFGEGSRLTVL.

Here the CDR3 reads CASSVATANYGYTF. Written as DNA, the CDR3 is TGTGCCAGCAGCGTAGCAACGGCTAACTATGGCTACACCTTC. The chain links TRBV9 to TRBJ1-2, with no clear D. The ends were cut back, 0 bases at V and 0 bases at J, with 6 bases in the middle. CDR3 length: 14 amino acids. Germline CDR1 SGDLS, CDR2 YYNGEE.

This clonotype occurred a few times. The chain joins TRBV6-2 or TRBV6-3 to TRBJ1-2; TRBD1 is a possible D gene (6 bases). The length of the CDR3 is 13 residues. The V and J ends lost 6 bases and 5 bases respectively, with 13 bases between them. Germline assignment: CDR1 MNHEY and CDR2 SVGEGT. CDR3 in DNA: TGTGCCAGCAGCCGAGGGGGACTATATGGCTACACCTTC. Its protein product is CASSRGGLYGYTF.